This is a list of T cell receptor beta chains from one sample in a study of T cell repertoires in cytomegalovirus infection. TCRdb reprocessed the reads via MiXCR and lists one record per CDR3 protein. Here the sample spans more than 350,000 distinct CDR3 sequences, around 32% being singletons. The source material was PBMCs. All receptors derive from a human donor in good health (CMV status not recorded). Some clones in this sample may be carry-over from other donors' samples. Both conserved end residues are trimmed from each CDR3.

v_gene	j_gene	CDR3aa
TRBV7-6	TRBJ2-1	VSSSPGTGDRVSNEQF
TRBV19	TRBJ1-1	ASEAGGPFSPTEAF
TRBV7-7	TRBJ2-3	ASSLLTVGLAGMDTQY
TRBV20-1	TRBJ1-3	SARDLDRDVNTIY
TRBV10-3	TRBJ1-6	AISPGTGGNNSPLH
TRBV27	TRBJ1-1	ASSLAGDGPEAF
TRBV28	TRBJ1-5	ASNFRGYQPQH
TRBV6-1	TRBJ1-1	ARSGRHTEDF
TRBV7-6	TRBJ2-5	ASSLAGSQETQY
TRBV5-8	TRBJ1-6	ASSWGQSPIDSPLH
TRBV7-2	TRBJ1-2	ASSSFRGSQGGGNYGYT
TRBV7-2	TRBJ2-7	ASSFSGGPYEQY
TRBV7-9	TRBJ1-1	ASSFPGTGTLVNTEAF
TRBV6-4	TRBJ2-3	AISDAQGDTQY
TRBV4-3	TRBJ1-6	ASSQDIPGPLVNSPLH
TRBV29-1	TRBJ1-4	SVKRALNEKLF
TRBV5-6	TRBJ1-2	ASSFGAGKDYGYT
TRBV7-9	TRBJ1-2	ASSLGTVYGYN
TRBV12-3/TRBV12-4	TRBJ1-2	ASSSPLETGGADYGYT
TRBV20-1	TRBJ2-7	SAPPPTGYEQY
TRBV5-4	TRBJ2-3	ASSLETWSGGEKQY
TRBV15	TRBJ2-1	ATSRDREGWYNEQF
TRBV7-6	TRBJ1-1	ASRVGGSTEAF
TRBV5-1	TRBJ2-7	ASSAAWGVEQY
TRBV7-8	TRBJ2-3	ASRAPGSGGTGTLDTQY
TRBV12-3/TRBV12-4	TRBJ1-3	ASSPPGGSGNTIY
TRBV5-4	TRBJ1-2	ASSPQTVNYGYT
TRBV19	TRBJ2-6	ASSSPKGSDGANVLT
TRBV7-9	TRBJ1-1	ASSTGDSNTEAF
TRBV7-2	TRBJ1-1	ASSLVVRDVNTEAF
TRBV4-3	TRBJ2-5	ASSQEFYRQETQY
TRBV7-2	TRBJ2-5	ASSLQWAETQY
TRBV5-6	TRBJ1-5	ASSLSGTGYNQPQH
TRBV7-2	TRBJ1-1	ASSLAGTRNTEAF
TRBV28	TRBJ2-1	ASSPGAQNNEQF
TRBV12-3/TRBV12-4	TRBJ2-2	ASTPPPRTSAVGELF
TRBV6-5	TRBJ2-5	ASRYYGTAEETQY
TRBV7-9	TRBJ1-6	ASRYQGSNSPLH
TRBV18	TRBJ1-1	ASSPARLNTEAF
TRBV19	TRBJ1-4	ASSFRDTANEKLF
TRBV7-2	TRBJ2-1	ASSLVAGGGRGEPF
TRBV20-1	TRBJ1-5	SASTHSNQPQH